The T cell receptor beta chain under discussion was sequenced for a study of tumor-infiltrating lymphocytes in oesophageal squamous cell carcinoma. As to this clonotype: One end of the junction is discordant with germline, which a read error may explain.

In TCRdb, the PCR reads were re-called with MiXCR into one record per CDR3 protein. The sample has 15,000 or so distinct CDR3 sequences; roughly 54% are singletons. CDR1 is MDHEN, CDR2 SYDVKM, per germline. The CDR3 runs 15 residues. The genes are TRBV28 and TRBJ2-1; D gene ambiguous. The J call could be wrong; TRBJ2-7 is a better fit for the DNA end. The receptor's source is a female donor with esophageal squamous cell carcinoma. The source material was esophageal tumor tissue. CDR3 sequence (DNA): TGTGCCAGCAGTCCCCGTCGTCTGGCCTCCCACGAGCAGTACTTC. Protein: CASSPRRLASHEQYF.